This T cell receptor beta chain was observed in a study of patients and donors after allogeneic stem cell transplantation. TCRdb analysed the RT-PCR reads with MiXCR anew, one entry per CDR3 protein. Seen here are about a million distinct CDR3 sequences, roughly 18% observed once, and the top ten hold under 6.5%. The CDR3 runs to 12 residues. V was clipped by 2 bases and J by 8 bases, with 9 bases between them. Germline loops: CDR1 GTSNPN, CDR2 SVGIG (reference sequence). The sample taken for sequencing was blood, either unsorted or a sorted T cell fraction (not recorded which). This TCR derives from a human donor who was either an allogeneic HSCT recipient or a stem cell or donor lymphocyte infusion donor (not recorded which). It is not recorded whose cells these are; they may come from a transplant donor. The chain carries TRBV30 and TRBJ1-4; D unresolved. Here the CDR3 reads CAWSTTTEKLFF. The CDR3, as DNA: TGTGCCTGGAGTACGACAACGGAAAAACTGTTTTTT.